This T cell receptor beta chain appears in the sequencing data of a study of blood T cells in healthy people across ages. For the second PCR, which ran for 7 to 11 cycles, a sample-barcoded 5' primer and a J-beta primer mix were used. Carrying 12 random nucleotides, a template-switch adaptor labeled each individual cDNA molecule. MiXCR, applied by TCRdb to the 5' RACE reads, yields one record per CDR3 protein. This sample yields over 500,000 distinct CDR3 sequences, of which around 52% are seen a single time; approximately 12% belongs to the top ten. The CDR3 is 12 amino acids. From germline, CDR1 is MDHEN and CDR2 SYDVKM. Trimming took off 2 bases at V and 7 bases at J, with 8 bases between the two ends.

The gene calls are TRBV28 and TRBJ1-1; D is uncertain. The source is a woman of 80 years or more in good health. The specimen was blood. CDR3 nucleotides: TGTGCCAGCAGTTTACAGCATTTTGAAGCTTTCTTT. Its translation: CASSLQHFEAFF.